These T cell receptor beta chains were read from a single sample in a study of blood T cell repertoires in COVID-19. Method: immunoSEQ multiplex PCR; TCRdb's copy keeps in-frame clones and lacks some. Seen here are roughly 150,000 clones, roughly 80% observed once, and the top ten hold 2% to 2.5%. Material for sequencing was peripheral blood. Receptors originate from a woman of 80 years or more with acute or convalescent COVID-19. Each CDR3 is given with its conserved first and last residue. A D gene is named only where the DNA matches it firmly. The size entry is marked missing in some rows and otherwise reads once, few, many or a size class.

j_call	d_call	v_call	clone_size	cdr3_nt	cdr3_aa
TRBJ2-1	TRBD2	TRBV7-9	-	TGTGCCAGCAGCTTAGGCGTGGGCGCGGGAGGGGATGAGCAGTTCTTC	CASSLGVGAGGDEQFF
TRBJ2-7	TRBD2	TRBV6-6	few	TGTGCCAGCAGTTACCCAGCGGGGAGCTCCTACGAGCAGTACTTC	CASSYPAGSSYEQYF
TRBJ1-5	-	TRBV27	-	TGTGCCAGCAGTTTACGTAGCGGACCGAGATCATTCCCCCAGCATTTT	CASSLRSGPRSFPQHF
TRBJ2-1	-	TRBV5-1	-	TGCGCCAGCAGCTTGGTATTCGGACTACAAAGCTCCTACAATGAGCAGTTCTTC	CASSLVFGLQSSYNEQFF
TRBJ2-3	TRBD1	TRBV19	-	TGTGCCAGTGGGGTCCTAGAGACAGGGAGCACAGATACGCAGTATTTT	CASGVLETGSTDTQYF
TRBJ2-2	TRBD1	TRBV19	-	TGTGCCAGTAGTGTTGCAGGGGGCACCGGGGAGCTGTTTTTT	CASSVAGGTGELFF
TRBJ1-2	TRBD1	TRBV7-9	-	TGTGCCAGCAGTTCAAACCAGGGGGCGGGCGGCTACACCTTC	CASSSNQGAGGYTF
TRBJ2-5	TRBD2	TRBV7-3	-	TGTGCCAGCAGCCCTACCGGGACTAGCGGACCAGAGACCCAGTACTTC	CASSPTGTSGPETQYF
TRBJ1-2	-	TRBV3-1/TRBV3-2	-	TGTGCCAGCAGCCAAGGATTGGAGGGCTACACCTTC	CASSQGLEGYTF
TRBJ1-5	-	TRBV21-1	-	TGTGCCAGGGCGGGGAAAGGGGGCCTTCAGCCCCAGCATTTT	CARAGKGGLQPQHF
TRBJ1-5	TRBD1	TRBV19	-	TGTGCCAGTAGTATTTTAGGGACAGGGGGCTTTGGAAGTCAGCCCCAGCATTTT	CASSILGTGGFGSQPQHF
TRBJ1-5	-	TRBV28	-	TGTGCCAGCAGCTCACCGAGATATAGCAATCAGCCCCAGCATTTT	CASSSPRYSNQPQHF
TRBJ1-2	TRBD1	TRBV24-1	-	TGTGCCACCAGTGAAGCCGGGACAGGGAATGTCTATGGCTACACCTTC	CATSEAGTGNVYGYTF
TRBJ2-3	-	TRBV4-3	-	TGCGCCAGCAGCCCCCGGAGGGGGGGCGCAACAGATACGCAGTATTTT	CASSPRRGGATDTQYF
TRBJ1-4	-	TRBV18	-	TGTGCCAGCTCACCACCGGTAACAGGTGCGGCTGAAAAACTGTTTTTT	CASSPPVTGAAEKLFF
TRBJ1-2	TRBD1	TRBV5-4	-	TGTGCCAGCAGACACCGGGACAGGGATCTTGCGGATGGCTACACCTTC	CASRHRDRDLADGYTF
TRBJ2-1	TRBD2	TRBV14	-	TGTGCCAGCAGCCAAAGTTTGCGGGCTAGCGGGAGGAATGAGCAGTTCTTC	CASSQSLRASGRNEQFF
TRBJ2-3	-	TRBV5-4	-	TGTGCCAGCAGCTTGGTCCAGGGGATGGATACGCAGTATTTT	CASSLVQGMDTQYF
TRBJ2-1	TRBD1	TRBV7-3	-	TGTGCCAGCAGTAGGGACAGGGCTTCTCATGAGCAGTTCTTC	CASSRDRASHEQFF
TRBJ1-4	-	TRBV5-1	-	TGCGCCAGCAGCTCGGAGCCCAATGAAAAACTGTTTTTT	CASSSEPNEKLFF
TRBJ1-6	-	TRBV5-8	-	TGTGCCAGCAGCTTGGACAGCCCGTATAATTCACCCCTCCACTTT	CASSLDSPYNSPLHF
TRBJ2-3	TRBD1	TRBV7-9	-	TGTGCCAGCAGCACTGACAGGGCTAGCACAGATACGCAGTATTTT	CASSTDRASTDTQYF
TRBJ1-3	TRBD1	TRBV5-1	-	TGCGCCAGCAGCGCCGACAGGGGTACTGGAAACACCATATATTTT	CASSADRGTGNTIYF
TRBJ1-3	-	TRBV6-5	-	TGTGCCAGCAGTTACTCGGAATTTTTGGGAGAAAACACCATATATTTT	CASSYSEFLGENTIYF
TRBJ2-5	TRBD1	TRBV5-1	-	TGCGCCAGCAGCAAGACAGGGGCGTTCCTCCAAGAGACCCAGTACTTC	CASSKTGAFLQETQYF
TRBJ2-3	TRBD1	TRBV12-5	-	TGTGCTAGTGGTAGTCGGACAGGGGTCACAGATACGCAGTATTTT	CASGSRTGVTDTQYF
TRBJ2-5	TRBD2	TRBV5-1	few	TGCGCCAGCAGCTTAAGGACTAGCGGGGAGACCCAGTACTTC	CASSLRTSGETQYF
TRBJ2-3	-	TRBV9	-	TGTGCCAGCAGCCCTGGGGCGGGGCCGGATACGCAGTATTTT	CASSPGAGPDTQYF